This TCR beta chain was identified in a study of OX40 agonist ivuxolimab in advanced cancers. Study summary: As their treatment, patients were administered ivuxolimab, an agonistic anti-OX40 (CD134) antibody. Study-level results: There was clonal expansion of CD4+ and CD8+ blood T cells by week 6 at 0.1 to 3.0 mg/kg.

Assay: immunoSEQ multiplex PCR; the TCRdb copy retains only in-frame clones and omits some. The sample holds about 79,000 clones, around 82% seen once. CDR1 and CDR2 (germline): KGHSH, LQKENI. The CDR3 loop spans 13 amino acids. Trimming removed 1 base from V and 7 bases from J, with 8 bases in between. With regard to this clone: As yet, its antigen is unknown.

The receptor was isolated from an adult with an advanced solid tumor such as melanoma, head and neck, liver or kidney cancer. The specimen comprised CD4+ or CD8+ T cells sorted from blood, sampled in a trial of the OX40 agonist ivuxolimab. The rearrangement joins TRBV18 to TRBJ1-5; maybe TRBD1 (5 bases). The CDR3 reads CASSPLGDQPQHF. CDR3 nucleotides: TGTGCCAGCTCACCACTAGGGGACCAGCCCCAGCATTTT.